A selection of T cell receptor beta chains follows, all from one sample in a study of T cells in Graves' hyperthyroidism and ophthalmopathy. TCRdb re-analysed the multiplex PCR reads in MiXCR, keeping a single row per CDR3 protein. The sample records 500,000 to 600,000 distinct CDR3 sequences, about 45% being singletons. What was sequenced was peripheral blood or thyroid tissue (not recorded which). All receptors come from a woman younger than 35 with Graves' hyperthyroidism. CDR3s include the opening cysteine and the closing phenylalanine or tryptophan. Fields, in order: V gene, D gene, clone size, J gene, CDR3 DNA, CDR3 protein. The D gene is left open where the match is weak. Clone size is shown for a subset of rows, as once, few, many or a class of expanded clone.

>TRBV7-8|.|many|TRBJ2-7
TGTGCCAGCAGTAGGGGGCGCGGGGGAAACGAGCAGTACTTC
CASSRGRGGNEQYF
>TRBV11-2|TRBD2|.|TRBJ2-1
TGTGCCAGCAGCCTCTCCGGGAGGTCCTACAATGAGCAGTTCTTC
CASSLSGRSYNEQFF
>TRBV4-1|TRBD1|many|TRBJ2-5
TGCGCCAGCAGATGGGGACAGGGGGCAGGGGAGACCCAGTACTTC
CASRWGQGAGETQYF
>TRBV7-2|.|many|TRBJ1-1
TGTGCCAGCAGCTTAGCCTACCTGAACACTGAAGCTTTCTTT
CASSLAYLNTEAFF
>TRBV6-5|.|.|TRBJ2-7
TGTGCCAGCAGTCTCTCGGAGGTTCCCTCCTACGAGCAGTACTTC
CASSLSEVPSYEQYF
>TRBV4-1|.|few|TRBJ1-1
TGCGCCAGCAGCCAATCGGGCAGGGGTGAAGCTTTCTTT
CASSQSGRGEAFF
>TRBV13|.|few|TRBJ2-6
TGTGCCAGCAGCGCAGAGGACAGCAACTCTGGGGCCAACGTCCTGACTTTC
CASSAEDSNSGANVLTF
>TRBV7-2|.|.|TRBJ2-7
TGTGCCGGCAGCCTTAACAGGGTAGGGGAGCAGTACTTC
CAGSLNRVGEQYF
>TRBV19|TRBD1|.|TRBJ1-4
TGTGCCAGTAGCAACCCAAGGACAGGGAATGAAAAACTGTTTTTT
CASSNPRTGNEKLFF
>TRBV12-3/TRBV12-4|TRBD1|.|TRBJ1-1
TGTGCCTGCCGGGACAGGGGGAACACTGAAGCTTTCTTT
CACRDRGNTEAFF
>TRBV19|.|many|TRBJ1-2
TGTGCCAGTAGCCCGGGGGGGGCAAATGGCTACACCTTC
CASSPGGANGYTF
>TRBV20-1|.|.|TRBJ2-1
TGCAGTGCTAGACCGCCTTATTTGGGAAATGAGCAGTTCTTC
CSARPPYLGNEQFF
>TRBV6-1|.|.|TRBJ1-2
TGTGCCAGCAGTGATGGAGGAACAGGCCTATATGGCTACACCTTC
CASSDGGTGLYGYTF
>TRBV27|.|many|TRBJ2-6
TGTGCCAGCAGTCTGACCGAGGCCAACGTCCTGACTTTC
CASSLTEANVLTF
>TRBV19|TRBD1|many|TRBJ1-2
TGTGCCAGTAGTAGAATGGACAGGGCCCTTAACTATGGCTACACCTTC
CASSRMDRALNYGYTF
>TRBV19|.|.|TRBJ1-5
TGTGCCAGTAGTATCGCCAATCAGCCCCAGCATTTT
CASSIANQPQHF
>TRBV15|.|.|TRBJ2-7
TGTGCCACCAGCGTTGGGAAAGGCTCTTACGAGCAGTACTTC
CATSVGKGSYEQYF
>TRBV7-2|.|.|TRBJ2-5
TGTGCCAGCAGCTTAGATCGGAACGAGGAGACCCAGTACTTC
CASSLDRNEETQYF
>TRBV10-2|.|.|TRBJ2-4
TGCGCCAGCAGTGAGTCAGCAGGGGCCAAAAACATTCAGTACTTC
CASSESAGAKNIQYF
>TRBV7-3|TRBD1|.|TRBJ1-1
TGTGCCAGCAGCCCGGGCGACAGGGGAACTGAAGCTTTCTTT
CASSPGDRGTEAFF
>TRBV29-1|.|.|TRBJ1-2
TGCAGCGTTGAAAAGGCCCCTGGGTATGGCTACACCTTC
CSVEKAPGYGYTF
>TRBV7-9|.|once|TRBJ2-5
TGTGCCAGCAGCATGACAGTGGAGACCCAGTACTTC
CASSMTVETQYF
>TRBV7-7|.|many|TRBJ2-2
TGTGCCAGCAGCCAACGGGACAACACCGGGGAGCTGTTTTTT
CASSQRDNTGELFF
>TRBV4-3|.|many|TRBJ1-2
TGCGCCAGCAGCCAAGATCGAGGGAGTCTACGTGGCTACACCTTC
CASSQDRGSLRGYTF
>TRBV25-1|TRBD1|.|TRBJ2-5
TGTGCCAGCAGTGCGCCGGGACAGAGGGAGACCCAGTACTTC
CASSAPGQRETQYF
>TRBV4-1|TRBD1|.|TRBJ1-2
TGCGCCAGCAGCCAAAACTCCCGACAGGGCGATGGCTACACCTTC
CASSQNSRQGDGYTF
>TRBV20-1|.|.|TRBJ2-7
TGCAGTGCCAGCTCACCCGCCTACGAGCAGTACTTC
CSASSPAYEQYF
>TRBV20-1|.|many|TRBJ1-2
TGCAGTGCTAGAGTTTTCGCTAACTATGGCTACACCTTC
CSARVFANYGYTF
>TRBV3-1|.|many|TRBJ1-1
TGTGCCAGCAGCCAAGGCCAGGTAAACACTGAAGCTTTCTTT
CASSQGQVNTEAFF
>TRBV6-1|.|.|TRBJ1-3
TGTGCCAGCAGTGAAGGTTCTGTAGGAACCATATATTTT
CASSEGSVGTIYF
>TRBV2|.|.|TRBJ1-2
TGTGCCAGCAGTGCTCCCGACCGGGCCGATATCAACTATGGCTACACCTTC
CASSAPDRADINYGYTF
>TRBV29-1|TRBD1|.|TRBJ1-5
TGCAGCGTTGAAAAGGGACAGGGGGCAAGCAATCAGCCCCAGCATTTT
CSVEKGQGASNQPQHF
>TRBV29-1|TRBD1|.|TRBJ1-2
TGCAGCAGGCCGGGACAGCACTATGGCTACACCTTC
CSRPGQHYGYTF
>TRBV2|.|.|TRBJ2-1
TGTGCTAGAGATTTCAGAACCTACAATGAGCAGTTCTTC
CARDFRTYNEQFF
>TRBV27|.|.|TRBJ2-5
TGTGCCAGCAGTGCACTGGAGTCGAGGGGCAGCGAGACCCAGAACTTC
CASSALESRGSETQNF
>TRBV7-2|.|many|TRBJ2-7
TGTGCCAGCAGCCCCCCCAATTTAGTTGTCTACGAGCAGTACTTC
CASSPPNLVVYEQYF
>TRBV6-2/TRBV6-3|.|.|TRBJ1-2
TGTGCCAGCAGTTACAGCTATTTGGATGGCTACACCTTC
CASSYSYLDGYTF